This entry describes one TCR beta chain. The antigen is undetermined. CDR3 size: 17 residues. The trim removed 4 bases at V and 2 bases at J, leaving 8 bases unmatched. Germline-derived CDR1 and CDR2 are SEHNR and FQNEAQ (reference sequence). Sequencing used immunoSEQ multiplex PCR; TCRdb keeps in-frame clones, though not all of them. The repertoire consists of about 150,000 clones, with roughly 90% occurring once and the leading ten covering approximately 3.5%. The sample comes from a study of T cell responses to AZD1222 COVID-19 vaccine. Study-level results: Variant regions that are unmutated are reportedly the target of nearly half of spike-specific TCRs. Researchers report vaccine-associated CD4 TCRs spanning spike, with dominance at 160-218 and 743-854. The donors showed a predominance of white British ancestry and of females, with possible underestimation of clonal diversity.

The TCR was taken from an adult who received the AZD1222 COVID-19 vaccine. The material was peripheral blood, obtained 28 days after the second AZD1222 dose. The V call is TRBV7-9, the J call TRBJ2-1; 10 bases line up with TRBD2. The CDR3 loop reads CASSSFSGRRTYNEQFF. CDR3 DNA sequence: TGTGCCAGCAGCTCTTTTAGCGGGAGGCGGACCTACAATGAGCAGTTCTTC.